This TCR beta chain was identified in a study of shared clonotypes between healthy human individuals. The protocol was immunoSEQ multiplex PCR, while the TCRdb copy is restricted to in-frame clones and leaves out a portion. Of roughly 2,300,000 clones in the sample, about 90% are singletons; the top ten hold 0.3% to 0.4%. In germline, CDR1 is SGHNT, CDR2 YENEEA. CDR3 length equals 14 residues. V was clipped by 5 bases and J by 6 bases; unmatched bases: 6. The TCR comes from a young man in good health. Some clones in this sample may be carry-over from other donors' samples. The sample consisted of naive CD4+ T cells from PBMCs. Subset of the sample: CD45RA+ positively selected. The rearrangement joins TRBV11-3 to TRBJ2-5; 10 positions match TRBD1. CDR3 amino acids: CASSTPGQGKTQYF. In DNA, the CDR3 is TGTGCCAGCAGCACCCCGGGACAGGGGAAGACCCAGTACTTC. Full variable domain (rest looked up from reference TRBV11-3 and TRBJ2-5): EAGVVQSPRYKIIEKKQPVAFWCNPISGHNTLYWYLQNLGQGPELLIRYENEEAVDDSQLPKDRFSAERLKGVDSTLKIQPAELGDSAVYLCASSTPGQGKTQYFGPGTRLLVL.